This T cell receptor beta chain was captured in a study of T cell clonality in common variable immunodeficiency. Overall study findings and caveats: Common variable immunodeficiency TCR beta sequences reportedly had fewer deletions and N-nucleotide insertions. Fewer TCRbeta clones were shared among CVID subjects than controls.

The CDR3 length is 15 residues. Per the germline V gene, CDR1 is MGHRA and CDR2 is YSYEKL. V lost 3 bases, J lost 0 bases, and 1 base stayed unmatched. Many counts were recorded for this clone. Antigen: not known. The read comes to an end 3 residues before the CDR3 does, leaving the germline J gene to fill in the end. TCRdb's copy holds only in-frame clones and misses some; the assay was immunoSEQ multiplex PCR. In total the sample includes some 80,000 clones, none of them seen once. This receptor was taken from a person between 18 and 75 years old in good health. The chain has TRBV4-1 and TRBJ2-7, with 11 bases matching TRBD2. The source material was peripheral blood mononuclear cells. The CDR3 sequence: CASSQTSGTSYEQYF. The CDR3 bases that were read are TGCGCCAGCAGCCAGACTAGCGGGACCTCCTACGAG.